This T cell receptor beta chain came from a study of T cells after yellow fever vaccination. Overall study results and limits: Relatively few clonotypes were ones that appeared in both CD4 and CD8 compartments. In post-booster samples, most primary-vaccination clones reappeared (under 98% CD4, over 70% CD8).

TCRdb re-called the 5' RACE reads with MiXCR, one entry per CDR3 protein. The sample records roughly 340,000 distinct CDR3 sequences, 3% to 4.5% being singletons. This CDR3 is 13 amino acids long. The ends were cut back, 9 bases at V and 6 bases at J, with 17 bases in the middle. The V gene's germline CDR1 is SGHTA and CDR2 FQGNSA. In its sample, this clonotype was seen many times. As yet, its antigen is unknown. The gene calls are TRBV7-2 and TRBJ1-1, with D unresolved. This clonotype originated in a man in his late teens or twenties who received the YFV17D yellow fever vaccine. The sequencing used PBMCs, collected 5 days after the yellow fever booster vaccination. CDR3 bases: TGTGCCAGTCTACAACAGTTGAGAGCTGAAGCTTTCTTT. Its protein product is CASLQQLRAEAFF.